The clone carrying this T cell receptor (beta chain) showed up many times. Its cognate antigen is unknown. The sample belongs to a study of neurological immune-mediated disorders. Looking at the study overall: Relapsing-remitting forms accounted for about 90% of the 34 multiple sclerosis patients and secondary progressive forms for 3.

The cDNA was produced through 5'RACE with 10-nucleotide random UMIs. TCRdb re-called the 5' RACE reads through MiXCR, storing one row per CDR3 protein. The sample yields about 62,000 distinct CDR3 sequences, roughly 4% seen once. Findings and caveats of the study: In HTLV-1-associated myelopathy, TCR clonal expansion was greatest, whereas multiple sclerosis had the least, falling below healthy controls.

The unsorted libraries had their origin in 2 million PBMCs stored at -80 C. CDR3 length: 14 residues. V was cut by 2 bases and J by 11 bases, with 18 bases left in between. CDR1 and CDR2 from the germline V gene are SGHTA and FQGNSA. The TCR originated in a woman between 50 and 59 years old with multiple sclerosis. The V and J genes are TRBV7-2 and TRBJ1-1; tentative D call: TRBD1 (6 bases). Sequenced: PBMCs. CDR3 DNA sequence: TGTGCCAGCAGCTTAAGGGCAGGACAGATGAGTGCTTTCTTT. Protein: CASSLRAGQMSAFF.